The 6 T cell receptor beta chains presented below share a single source sample, sequenced in a study of PD-L1 blockade in urothelial cancer. Time point noted: pretreatment peripheral blood. The table came from immunoSEQ multiplex PCR; TCRdb's copy has only in-frame clones and leaves some out. The repertoire holds fewer than 65,000 clones, with around 90% as singletons. Here the sequenced sample was PBMCs, taken around atezolizumab (anti-PD-L1) treatment. Receptor source: a woman aged 60-75 years with urothelial cancer.

The CDR3: CASSEWAFYGYTF. DNA of the CDR3: TGTGCCAGCAGTGAATGGGCCTTCTATGGCTACACCTTC. This sequence joins TRBV2 and TRBJ1-2; D gene unclear. Germline assignment: CDR1 SNHLY and CDR2 FYNNEI. The germline V and J ends were trimmed by 2 bases and 4 bases, with 8 bases remaining between them. The CDR3 consists of 13 residues.

The chain combines TRBV7-8 with TRBJ1-1; unclear D gene. Germline V gene data show CDR1 as SGHVS and CDR2 as FQNEAQ. V was shortened by 2 bases and J by 8 bases, with 12 bases between the two germline ends. The CDR3 is 13 residues long. The CDR3, as DNA: TGTGCCAGCAGCTTATACCAGAGACTCGAAGCTTTCTTT. Translation: CASSLYQRLEAFF.

This chain uses TRBV9 with TRBJ2-1; 12 nucleotides match TRBD2. Germline CDR1 reads SGDLS; CDR2 reads YYNGEE. V trimming: 1 base; J trimming: 6 bases; junction bases outside the gene matches: 2. The CDR3 extends over 15 amino acids. CDR3 amino acids: CASSVRLAGVNEQFF. CDR3 bases: TGTGCCAGCAGCGTACGACTAGCGGGGGTCAATGAGCAGTTCTTC. Filled out from reference TRBV9 and TRBJ2-1, the complete variable domain reads DSGVTQTPKHLITATGQRVTLRCSPRSGDLSVYWYQQSLDQGLQFLIQYYNGEERAKGNILERFSAQQFPDLHSELNLSSLELGDSALYFCASSVRLAGVNEQFFGPGTRLTVL.

J is TRBJ2-1 and V is TRBV7-9, with 7 nucleotides matching TRBD2. J gave up 2 bases and V 5 bases, and 6 bases lay outside the gene matches. The germline V gene encodes CDR1 SEHNR and CDR2 FQNEAQ (reference sequence). The CDR3 has 15 amino acids. The DNA for the CDR3 is TGTGCCAGCAGCATCTCTAGCGGAACCTACAATGAGCAGTTCTTC. Encoded protein: CASSISSGTYNEQFF.

This chain links TRBV9 with TRBJ2-3; D possibly corresponds to TRBD2 (6 bases). Germline V gives CDR1 SGDLS, CDR2 YYNGEE. Trimming cost V 1 base and J 11 bases, with 14 bases left between them. CDR3 length: 13 residues. The CDR3 loop reads CASSVLEGTLQYF. The CDR3 coding sequence is TGTGCCAGCAGCGTACTGGAGGGGACTTTGCAGTATTTT. Drawing the rest from reference TRBV9 and TRBJ2-3, the complete variable domain is DSGVTQTPKHLITATGQRVTLRCSPRSGDLSVYWYQQSLDQGLQFLIQYYNGEERAKGNILERFSAQQFPDLHSELNLSSLELGDSALYFCASSVLEGTLQYFGPGTRLTVL.

The V gene is TRBV7-2, the J gene TRBJ2-7, with TRBD2 matching 8 bases. This CDR3 has 14 amino acids. J lost 2 bases, V lost 6 bases, and 6 bases had no gene match. Looked up from germline, CDR1 is SGHTA and CDR2 is FQGNSA. CDR3 residues: CASSVAGRTYEQYF. The DNA for the CDR3 is TGTGCCAGCAGTGTAGCGGGGAGAACCTACGAGCAGTACTTC.